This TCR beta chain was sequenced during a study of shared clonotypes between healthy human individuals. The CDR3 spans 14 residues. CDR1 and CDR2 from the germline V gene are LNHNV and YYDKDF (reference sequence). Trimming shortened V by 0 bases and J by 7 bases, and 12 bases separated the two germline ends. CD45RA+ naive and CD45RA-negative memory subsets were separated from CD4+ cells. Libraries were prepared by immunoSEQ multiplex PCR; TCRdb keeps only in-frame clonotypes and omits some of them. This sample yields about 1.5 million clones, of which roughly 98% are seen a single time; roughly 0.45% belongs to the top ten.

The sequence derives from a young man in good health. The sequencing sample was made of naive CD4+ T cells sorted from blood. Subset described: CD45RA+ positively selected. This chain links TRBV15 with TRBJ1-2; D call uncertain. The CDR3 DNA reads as TGTGCCACCAGCAGAGATTTTGTGGAGGGTGGCTACACCTTC. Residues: CATSRDFVEGGYTF.